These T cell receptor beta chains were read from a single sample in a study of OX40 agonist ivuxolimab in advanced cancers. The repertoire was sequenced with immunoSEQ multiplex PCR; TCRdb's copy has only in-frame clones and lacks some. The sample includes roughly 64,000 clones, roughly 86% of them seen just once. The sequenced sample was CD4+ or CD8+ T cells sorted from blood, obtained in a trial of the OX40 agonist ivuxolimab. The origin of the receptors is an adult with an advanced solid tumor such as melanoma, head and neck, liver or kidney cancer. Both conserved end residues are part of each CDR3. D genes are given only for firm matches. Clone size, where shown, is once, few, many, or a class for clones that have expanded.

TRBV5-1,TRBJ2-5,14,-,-,CASSASTGDETQYF,TGCGCCAGCAGCGCCTCGACAGGCGACGAGACCCAGTACTTC
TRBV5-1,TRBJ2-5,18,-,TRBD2,CASSRIYSGLAGVETQYF,TGCGCCAGCAGCAGAATATACTCGGGACTAGCGGGAGTAGAGACCCAGTACTTC
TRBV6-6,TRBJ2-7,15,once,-,CASRPLSTLPNEQYF,TGTGCCAGCAGACCCCTTAGCACCCTACCCAACGAGCAGTACTTC
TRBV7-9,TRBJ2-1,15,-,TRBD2,CASSLEREVMYEQFF,TGTGCCAGCAGCTTAGAGCGGGAGGTAATGTATGAGCAGTTCTTC
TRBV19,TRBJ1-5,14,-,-,CASSMDGDNQPQHF,TGTGCCAGTAGTATGGACGGAGACAATCAGCCCCAGCATTTT
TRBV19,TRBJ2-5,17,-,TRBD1,CASSPGTGGAGGETQYF,TGTGCCAGTAGTCCCGGGACAGGGGGCGCAGGGGGAGAGACCCAGTACTTC
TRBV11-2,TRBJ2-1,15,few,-,CASSGGISSYNEQFF,TGTGCCAGCAGCGGGGGGATAAGCTCCTACAATGAGCAGTTCTTC
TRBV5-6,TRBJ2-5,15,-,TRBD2,CASSLAGGLQETQYF,TGTGCCAGCAGCTTAGCGGGGGGACTGCAAGAGACCCAGTACTTC
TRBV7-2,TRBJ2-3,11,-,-,CASSLTDTQYF,TGTGCCAGCAGCCTTACAGATACGCAGTATTTT
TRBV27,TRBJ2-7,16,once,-,CASCSFGSLAAYEQYF,TGTGCCAGCTGCAGTTTTGGTTCGCTAGCAGCCTACGAGCAGTACTTC
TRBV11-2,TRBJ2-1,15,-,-,CASSTGWSSYNEQFF,TGTGCCAGCAGCACAGGGTGGAGCTCCTACAATGAGCAGTTCTTC
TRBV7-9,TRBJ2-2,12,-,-,CASSSKGRELFF,TGTGCCAGCAGCTCCAAGGGGCGGGAGCTGTTTTTT
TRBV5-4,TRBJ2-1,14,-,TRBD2,CASSFPRLADEQFF,TGTGCCAGCAGCTTTCCCCGACTAGCGGATGAGCAGTTCTTC
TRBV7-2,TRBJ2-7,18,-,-,CASSPRGSGVPRSYEQYF,TGTGCCAGCAGCCCACGTGGTAGCGGAGTCCCCCGCTCCTACGAGCAGTACTTC
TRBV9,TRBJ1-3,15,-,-,CASSAGLSSGNTIYF,TGTGCCAGCAGCGCCGGACTAAGCTCTGGAAACACCATATATTTT
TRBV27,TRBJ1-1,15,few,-,CASARWPSENTEAFF,TGTGCCAGCGCCAGGTGGCCCTCAGAGAACACTGAAGCTTTCTTT
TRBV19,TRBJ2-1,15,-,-,CASSIGGVRQDEQFF,TGTGCCAGTAGTATCGGTGGGGTCCGGCAGGATGAGCAGTTCTTC
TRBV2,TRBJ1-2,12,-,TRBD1,CASSVDRDGYTF,TGTGCCAGCAGTGTGGACAGGGACGGCTACACCTTC
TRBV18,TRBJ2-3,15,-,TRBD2,CASSPPSGRADTQYF,TGTGCCAGCTCACCACCTAGCGGGAGGGCAGATACGCAGTATTTT
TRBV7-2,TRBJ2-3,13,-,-,CASSRAGTDTQYF,TGTGCCAGCAGCCGGGCGGGGACAGATACGCAGTATTTT
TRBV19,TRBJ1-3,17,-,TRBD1,CASSLRDRGSPGNTIYF,TGTGCCAGTAGTCTCCGGGACAGGGGATCCCCTGGAAACACCATATATTTT
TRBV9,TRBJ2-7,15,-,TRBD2,CASSVSGGASYEQYF,TGTGCCAGCAGCGTAAGCGGGGGGGCCTCCTACGAGCAGTACTTC
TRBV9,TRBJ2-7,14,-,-,CASSVATGAYEQYF,TGTGCCAGCAGCGTAGCAACAGGCGCCTACGAGCAGTACTTC
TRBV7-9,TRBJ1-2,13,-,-,CASSLFKGSGYTF,TGTGCCAGCAGCTTATTCAAAGGCTCTGGCTACACCTTC
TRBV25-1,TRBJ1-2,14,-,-,CASSGAGIMVGYTF,TGTGCCAGCAGTGGGGCAGGGATCATGGTTGGCTACACCTTC
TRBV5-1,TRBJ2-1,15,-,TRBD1,CASSLADRSYNEQFF,TGCGCCAGCAGCTTGGCGGACAGGAGCTACAATGAGCAGTTCTTC
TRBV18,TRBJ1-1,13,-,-,CASSSGFSTEAFF,TGTGCCAGCTCCTCCGGGTTTAGCACTGAAGCTTTCTTT
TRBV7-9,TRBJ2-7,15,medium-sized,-,CASSSSSRAAYEQYF,TGTGCCAGCAGCTCGTCGTCACGGGCTGCCTACGAGCAGTACTTC
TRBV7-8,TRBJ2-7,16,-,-,CASSLVARTELYEQYF,TGTGCCAGCAGCTTAGTAGCCAGGACAGAACTCTACGAGCAGTACTTC
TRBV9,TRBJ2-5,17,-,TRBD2,CASSVGGNSGGEETQYF,TGTGCCAGCAGCGTAGGTGGTAATAGCGGGGGGGAGGAGACCCAGTACTTC
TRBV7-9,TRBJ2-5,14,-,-,CASSSPWYQETQYF,TGTGCCAGCAGCTCGCCGTGGTACCAAGAGACCCAGTACTTC
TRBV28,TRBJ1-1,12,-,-,CASSLELTEAFF,TGTGCCAGCAGTTTGGAACTTACTGAAGCTTTCTTT
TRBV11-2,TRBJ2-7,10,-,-,CASSLTEQYF,TGTGCCAGCAGCTTGACGGAGCAGTACTTC
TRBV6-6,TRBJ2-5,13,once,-,CASSPVGEETQYF,TGTGCCAGCAGCCCCGTGGGGGAAGAGACCCAGTACTTC
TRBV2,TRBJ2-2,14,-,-,CASSFTGLAGELFF,TGTGCCAGCAGTTTCACAGGGTTGGCCGGGGAGCTGTTTTTT
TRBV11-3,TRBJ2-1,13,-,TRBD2,CASQPGGGNEQFF,TGTGCCAGCCAACCGGGAGGAGGCAATGAGCAGTTCTTC
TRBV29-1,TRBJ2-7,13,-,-,CSVGVNLRGEQYF,TGCAGCGTTGGCGTCAATCTAAGAGGCGAGCAGTACTTC
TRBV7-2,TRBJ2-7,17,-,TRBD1,CASSRPIFDRGTYEQYF,TGTGCCAGCAGCCGCCCAATCTTCGACAGGGGAACCTACGAGCAGTACTTC
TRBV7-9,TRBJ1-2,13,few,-,CASSFGQTDGYTF,TGTGCCAGCAGCTTTGGACAAACCGATGGCTACACCTTC
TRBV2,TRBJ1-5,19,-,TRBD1,CASSGRQGKSVGSNQPQHF,TGTGCCAGCAGTGGTCGACAGGGAAAGTCGGTCGGTAGCAATCAGCCCCAGCATTTT
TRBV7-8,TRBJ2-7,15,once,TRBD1,CASSLEGQGTYEQYF,TGTGCCAGCAGCTTAGAGGGACAGGGAACCTACGAGCAGTACTTC